This TCR beta chain was captured by sequencing in a study of shared clonotypes between healthy human individuals. This table comes from immunoSEQ multiplex PCR, and its TCRdb copy is limited to in-frame clones, with some not included. This sample yields 850,000 to 1,200,000 clones, of which about 70% are seen a single time; over 1.3% belongs to the top ten. The source is a man aged 18 to 35 in good health. The sequenced sample consisted of memory CD4+ T cells sorted from blood. Subset here: CD45RA-negative fraction.

This CDR3 is CSASASEKLFF. The CDR3 DNA sequence: TGCAGTGCTAGCGCCAGTGAAAAACTGTTTTTT. J is TRBJ1-4 and V is TRBV20-1; the D is unclear. Between the trimmed V and J ends, which lost 3 bases and 7 bases, there was a span of 6 bases. The CDR3 consists of 11 residues. The germline V gene encodes CDR1 DFQATT and CDR2 SNEGSKA (reference sequence).